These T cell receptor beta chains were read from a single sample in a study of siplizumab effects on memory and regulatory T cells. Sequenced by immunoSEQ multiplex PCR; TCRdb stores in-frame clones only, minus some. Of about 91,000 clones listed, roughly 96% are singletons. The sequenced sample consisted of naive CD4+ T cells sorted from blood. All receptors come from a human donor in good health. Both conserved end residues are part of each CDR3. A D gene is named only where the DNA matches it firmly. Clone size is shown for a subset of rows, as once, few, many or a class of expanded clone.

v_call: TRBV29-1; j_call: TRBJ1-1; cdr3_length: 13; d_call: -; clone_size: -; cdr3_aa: CSVEADRSLVAFF; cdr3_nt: TGCAGCGTTGAGGCCGATCGGTCCCTGGTAGCTTTCTTT
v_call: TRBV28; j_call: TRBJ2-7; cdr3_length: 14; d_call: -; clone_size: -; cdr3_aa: CASSLSPTPYEQYF; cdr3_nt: TGTGCCAGCAGTTTGTCCCCGACCCCCTACGAGCAGTACTTC
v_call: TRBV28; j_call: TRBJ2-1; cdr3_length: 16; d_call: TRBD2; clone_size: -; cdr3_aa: CASRPYSGGPYNEQFF; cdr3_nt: TGTGCCAGCAGGCCTTACAGCGGGGGGCCCTACAATGAGCAGTTCTTC
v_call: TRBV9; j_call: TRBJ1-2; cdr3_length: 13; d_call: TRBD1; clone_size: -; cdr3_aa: CASSVEQGLGYTF; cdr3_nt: TGTGCCAGCAGCGTAGAACAGGGGCTTGGCTACACCTTC
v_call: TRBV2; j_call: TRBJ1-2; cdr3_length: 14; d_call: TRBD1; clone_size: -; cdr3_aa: CASRSTGAVWGYTF; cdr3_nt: TGTGCCAGCAGATCGACAGGGGCGGTTTGGGGCTACACCTTC
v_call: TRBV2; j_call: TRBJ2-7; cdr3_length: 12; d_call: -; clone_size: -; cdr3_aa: CASSGLTYEQYF; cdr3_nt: TGTGCCAGCAGCGGACTCACCTACGAGCAGTACTTC
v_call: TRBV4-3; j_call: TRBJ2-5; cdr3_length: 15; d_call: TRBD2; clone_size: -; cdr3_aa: CASSQEGRRGETQYF; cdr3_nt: TGCGCCAGCAGCCAAGAGGGTAGGCGGGGGGAGACCCAGTACTTC
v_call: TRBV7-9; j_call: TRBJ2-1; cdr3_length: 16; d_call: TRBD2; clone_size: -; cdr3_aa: CASSLFRAGGPYEQFF; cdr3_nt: TGTGCCAGCAGCTTATTTCGAGCGGGGGGGCCTTATGAGCAGTTCTTC
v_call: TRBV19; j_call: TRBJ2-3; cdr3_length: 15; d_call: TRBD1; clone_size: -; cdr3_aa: CASSIGDRVPGTQYF; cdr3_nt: TGTGCCAGTAGTATAGGGGACAGGGTTCCAGGTACGCAGTATTTT
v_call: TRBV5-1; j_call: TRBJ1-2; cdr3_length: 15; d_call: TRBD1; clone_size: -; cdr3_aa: CASSLLGTDNYGYTF; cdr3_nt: TGCGCCAGCAGCTTGTTGGGGACAGATAACTATGGCTACACCTTC
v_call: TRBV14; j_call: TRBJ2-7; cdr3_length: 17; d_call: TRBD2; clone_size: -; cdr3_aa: CASSQWLAGGRSYEQYF; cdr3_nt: TGTGCCAGCAGCCAATGGCTAGCGGGGGGCCGATCCTACGAGCAGTACTTC
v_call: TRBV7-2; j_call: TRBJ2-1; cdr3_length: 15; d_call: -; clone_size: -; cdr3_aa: CASATRGSSYNEQFF; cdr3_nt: TGTGCCAGCGCGACCCGGGGGAGCTCCTACAATGAGCAGTTCTTC
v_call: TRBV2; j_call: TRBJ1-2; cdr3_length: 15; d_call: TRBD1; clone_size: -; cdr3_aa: CASTETNQGVWGYTF; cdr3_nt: TGTGCCAGCACCGAGACGAACCAGGGGGTGTGGGGCTACACCTTC
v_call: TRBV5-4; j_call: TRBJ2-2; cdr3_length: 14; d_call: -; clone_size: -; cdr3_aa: CASRVFGNTGELFF; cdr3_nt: TGTGCCAGCAGGGTTTTCGGGAACACCGGGGAGCTGTTTTTT
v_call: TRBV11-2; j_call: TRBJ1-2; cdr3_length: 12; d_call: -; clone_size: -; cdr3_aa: CASSRQDAGYTF; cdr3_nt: TGTGCCAGCAGCCGACAGGATGCTGGCTACACCTTC
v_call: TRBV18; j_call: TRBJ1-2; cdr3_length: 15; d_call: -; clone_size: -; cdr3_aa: CASSEGGEPFYGYTF; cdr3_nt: TGTGCCAGCTCGGAAGGCGGGGAGCCCTTCTATGGCTACACCTTC
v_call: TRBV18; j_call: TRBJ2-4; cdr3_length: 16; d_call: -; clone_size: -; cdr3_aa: CASSPSRGQTYNIQYF; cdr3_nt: TGTGCCAGCTCACCATCCCGGGGCCAAACTTATAACATTCAGTACTTC
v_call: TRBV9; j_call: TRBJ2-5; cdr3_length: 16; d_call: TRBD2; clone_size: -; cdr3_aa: CASSVGEGAGVETQYF; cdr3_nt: TGTGCCAGCAGCGTAGGTGAAGGAGCGGGGGTAGAGACCCAGTACTTC
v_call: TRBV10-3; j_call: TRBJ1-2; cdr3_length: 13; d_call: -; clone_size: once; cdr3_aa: CATGLQSNYGYTF; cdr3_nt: TGTGCCACCGGGCTCCAGAGTAACTATGGCTACACCTTC
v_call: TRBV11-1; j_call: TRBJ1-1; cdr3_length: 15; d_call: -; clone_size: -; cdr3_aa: CASSPQGTWNTEAFF; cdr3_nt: TGTGCCAGCAGCCCCCAGGGAACCTGGAACACTGAAGCTTTCTTT
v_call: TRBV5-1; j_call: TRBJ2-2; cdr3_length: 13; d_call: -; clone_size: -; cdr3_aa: CASSLGGTGELFF; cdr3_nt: TGCGCCAGCAGCTTGGGCGGCACCGGGGAGCTGTTTTTT
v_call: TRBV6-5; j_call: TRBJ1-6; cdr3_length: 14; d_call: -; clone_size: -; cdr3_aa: CASSRTRQDSPLHF; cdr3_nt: TGTGCCAGCAGTCGTACTCGACAGGACTCACCCCTCCACTTT
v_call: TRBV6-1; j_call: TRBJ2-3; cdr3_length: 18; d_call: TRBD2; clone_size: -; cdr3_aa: CASSEATRLAGTTDTQYF; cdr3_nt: TGTGCCAGCAGTGAAGCTACTAGACTAGCGGGGACCACAGATACGCAGTATTTT
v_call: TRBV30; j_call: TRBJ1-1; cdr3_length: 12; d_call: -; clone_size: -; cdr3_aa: CAWSPRNTEAFF; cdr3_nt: TGTGCCTGGAGTCCACGGAACACTGAAGCTTTCTTT
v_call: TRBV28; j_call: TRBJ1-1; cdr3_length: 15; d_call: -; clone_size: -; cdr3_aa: CASSSPRIMNTEAFF; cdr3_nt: TGTGCCAGCAGTTCACCCCGGATTATGAACACTGAAGCTTTCTTT
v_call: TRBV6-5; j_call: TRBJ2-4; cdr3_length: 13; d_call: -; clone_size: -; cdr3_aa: CASSSWNRNIQYF; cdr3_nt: TGTGCCAGCAGTTCCTGGAATAGAAACATTCAGTACTTC
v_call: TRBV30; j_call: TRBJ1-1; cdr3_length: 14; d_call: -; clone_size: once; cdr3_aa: CAWSVGGGGTEAFF; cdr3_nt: TGTGCCTGGAGTGTGGGGGGTGGTGGCACTGAAGCTTTCTTT
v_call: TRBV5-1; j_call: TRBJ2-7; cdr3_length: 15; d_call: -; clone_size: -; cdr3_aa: CASSLAGGRGYEQYF; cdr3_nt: TGCGCCAGCAGCTTGGCCGGAGGGAGAGGCTACGAGCAGTACTTC
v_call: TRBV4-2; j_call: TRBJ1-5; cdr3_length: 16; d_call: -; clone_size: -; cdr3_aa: CASSQGPRREGQPQHF; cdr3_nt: TGTGCCAGCAGCCAAGGGCCCCGCAGGGAGGGCCAGCCCCAGCATTTT
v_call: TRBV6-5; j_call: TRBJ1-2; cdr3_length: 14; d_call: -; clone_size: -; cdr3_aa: CASSYSGAHYGYTF; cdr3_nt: TGTGCCAGCAGTTACTCGGGGGCCCACTATGGCTACACCTTC
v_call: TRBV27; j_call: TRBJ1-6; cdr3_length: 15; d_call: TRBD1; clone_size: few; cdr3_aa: CASSLGTGVGSPLHF; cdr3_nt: TGTGCCAGCAGTTTGGGGACAGGGGTAGGGTCACCCCTCCACTTT
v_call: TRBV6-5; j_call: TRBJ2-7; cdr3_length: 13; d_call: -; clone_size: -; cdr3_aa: CASSYVDTYEQYF; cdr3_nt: TGTGCCAGCAGTTACGTGGACACCTACGAGCAGTACTTC
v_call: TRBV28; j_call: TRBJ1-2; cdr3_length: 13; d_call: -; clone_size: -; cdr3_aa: CASTIFTGGGYTF; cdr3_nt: TGTGCCAGCACCATTTTCACTGGGGGTGGCTACACCTTC
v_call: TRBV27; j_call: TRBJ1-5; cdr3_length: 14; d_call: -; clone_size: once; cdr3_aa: CASSFTRSNQPQHF; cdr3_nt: TGTGCCAGCAGTTTCACTCGTAGCAATCAGCCCCAGCATTTT
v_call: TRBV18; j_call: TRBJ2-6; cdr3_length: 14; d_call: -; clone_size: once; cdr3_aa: CASSPPTGANVLTF; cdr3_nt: TGTGCCAGCTCACCACCCACTGGGGCCAACGTCCTGACTTTC